This T cell receptor (beta chain) was retrieved from a study of T cells expressing NK-cell markers. About the study: Sequencing of TCR beta repertoires drew on sorted CD3+CD56+NKG2C+, CD3+CD56+NKG2C- and CD3+CD56-NKG2C+ T cells. Eight donors were sequenced, seven testing HCMV-seropositive and one testing seronegative.

This CDR3 region has 13 residues. Germline V gene sequence: CDR1 SNHLY, CDR2 FYNNEI. For each CDR3 protein, TCRdb gives one entry from its re-call of the 5' RACE reads, without DNA. This sample's clone table lists approximately 170,000 distinct CDR3 sequences. This chain uses TRBV2 with TRBJ1-6; absent DNA, TCRdb's TRBD1 call cannot be checked. This clonotype was obtained from a man between 18 and 69 years old in good health. Sequenced input: blood T cells: a sorted CD56 or NKG2C T cell subset, CD4+ or CD8+ T cells, or bulk PBMC T cells (not recorded which). The CDR3 reads CASSDREISPLHF. Full variable domain (missing parts from reference TRBV2 and TRBJ1-6): EPEVTQTPSHQVTQMGQEVILRCVPISNHLYFYWYRQILGQKVEFLVSFYNNEISEKSEIFDDQFSVERPDGSNFTLKIRSTKLEDSAMYFCASSDREISPLHFGNGTRLTVT.